This T cell receptor (beta chain) was sequenced in a study of OX40 agonist ivuxolimab in advanced cancers. The data were produced by immunoSEQ multiplex PCR, yet TCRdb's version contains in-frame clones alone and is incomplete. Of around 68,000 clones in the sample, approximately 89% were seen once. Study findings and constraints: Expanded clones belonging to CD8+ T cells outnumbered, on average, those of CD4+. In the 0.1 to 3.0 mg/kg range, CD4+ and CD8+ blood T cells had expanded clonally by week 6.

The germline V gene encodes CDR1 SGHRS and CDR2 YFSETQ. CDR3 length equals 13 residues. Deletions cut 0 bases from V and 2 bases from J, with 5 bases between. The table lists this clone with a count of one. The antigen remains unidentified. Patients with autoimmune history or systemic immunosuppression were excluded. This chain joins TRBV5-1 and TRBJ1-2; D gene uncertain. The receptor's source is an adult with an advanced solid tumor such as melanoma, head and neck, liver or kidney cancer. The source material was CD4+ or CD8+ T cells sorted from blood, sampled in a trial of the OX40 agonist ivuxolimab. The CDR3 DNA is TGCGCCAGCAGCTTGGACGGGAACTATGGCTACACCTTC. Residues: CASSLDGNYGYTF.